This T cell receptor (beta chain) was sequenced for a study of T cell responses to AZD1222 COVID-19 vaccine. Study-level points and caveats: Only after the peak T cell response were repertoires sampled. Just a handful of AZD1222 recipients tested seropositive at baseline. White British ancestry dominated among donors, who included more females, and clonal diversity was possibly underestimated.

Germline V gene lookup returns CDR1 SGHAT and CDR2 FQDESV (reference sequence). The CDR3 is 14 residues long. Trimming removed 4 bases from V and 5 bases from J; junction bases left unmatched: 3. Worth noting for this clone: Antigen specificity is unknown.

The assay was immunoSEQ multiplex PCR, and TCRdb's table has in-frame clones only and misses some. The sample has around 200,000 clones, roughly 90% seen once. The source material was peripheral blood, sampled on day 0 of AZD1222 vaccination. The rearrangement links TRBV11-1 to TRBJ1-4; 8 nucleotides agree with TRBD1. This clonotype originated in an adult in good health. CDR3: CASSSRTGNEKLFF. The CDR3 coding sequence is TGTGCCAGCAGCTCAAGGACAGGGAATGAAAAACTGTTTTTT.